The clone carrying this T cell receptor (beta chain) came up once. This entry belongs to a study of blood T cell repertoires in COVID-19. Study information: From T cells, B-cell-depleted T cells, or PBMCs came the material, which was cDNA or gDNA.

As handled by the study authors: Amplified reference gene primers provided the basis for estimating nucleated cell counts. This table comes from immunoSEQ multiplex PCR, and its TCRdb copy is limited to in-frame clones, with some not included. The V and J calls and clone size come from that table; D and trimming were worked out from the DNA. Of about 55,000 clones in the sample, 85% to 90% were seen once. CDR3 length: 15 residues. Trimming left V 2 bases short and J 0 bases short, with 11 bases between. Germline loops: CDR1 MNHEY, CDR2 SVGAGI. The chain couples TRBV6-5 to TRBJ2-7; D is uncertain. Sequencing was carried out using peripheral blood. This receptor was obtained from a human donor in a cohort sampled during active COVID-19. The DNA for the CDR3 is TGTGCCAGCAGTTACGGTTACAGTAGCTCCTACGAGCAGTACTTC. Amino acids: CASSYGYSSSYEQYF.